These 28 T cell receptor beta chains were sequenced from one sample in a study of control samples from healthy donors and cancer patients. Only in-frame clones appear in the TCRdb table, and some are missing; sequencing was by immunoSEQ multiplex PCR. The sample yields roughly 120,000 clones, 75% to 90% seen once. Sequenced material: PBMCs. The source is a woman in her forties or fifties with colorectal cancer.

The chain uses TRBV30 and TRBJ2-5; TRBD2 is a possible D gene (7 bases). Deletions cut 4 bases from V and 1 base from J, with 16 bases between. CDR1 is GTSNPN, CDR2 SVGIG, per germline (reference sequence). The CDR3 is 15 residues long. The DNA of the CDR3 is TGTGCCTGGATATCTTGGGGAGGGGGCCAAGAGACCCAGTACTTC. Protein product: CAWISWGGGQETQYF.

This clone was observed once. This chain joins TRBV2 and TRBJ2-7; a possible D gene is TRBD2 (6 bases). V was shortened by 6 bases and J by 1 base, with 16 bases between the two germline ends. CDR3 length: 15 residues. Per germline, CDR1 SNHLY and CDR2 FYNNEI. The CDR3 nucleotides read TGTGCCAGCAGCGCCGCTAGCGTCGTTTCCTACGAGCAGTACTTC. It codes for CASSAASVVSYEQYF.

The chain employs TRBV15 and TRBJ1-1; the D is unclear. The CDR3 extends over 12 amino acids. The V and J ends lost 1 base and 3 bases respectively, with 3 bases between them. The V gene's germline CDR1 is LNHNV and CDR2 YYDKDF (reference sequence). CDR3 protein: CATSRAHTEAFF. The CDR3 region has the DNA TGTGCCACCAGCAGAGCCCACACTGAAGCTTTCTTT.

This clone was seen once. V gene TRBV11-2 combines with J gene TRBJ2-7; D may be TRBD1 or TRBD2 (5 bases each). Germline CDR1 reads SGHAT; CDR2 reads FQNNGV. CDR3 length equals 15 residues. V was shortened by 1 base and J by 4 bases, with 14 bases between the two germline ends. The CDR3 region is CASSLAHGGRYEQYF. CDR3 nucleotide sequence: TGTGCCAGCAGCTTAGCTCATGGGGGAAGATACGAGCAGTACTTC.

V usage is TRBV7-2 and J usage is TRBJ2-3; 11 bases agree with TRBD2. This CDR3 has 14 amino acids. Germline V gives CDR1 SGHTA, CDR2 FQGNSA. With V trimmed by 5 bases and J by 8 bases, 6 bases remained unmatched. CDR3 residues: CASSRSGGASTQYF. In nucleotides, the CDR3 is TGTGCCAGCAGCCGTAGCGGGGGGGCTAGTACGCAGTATTTT.

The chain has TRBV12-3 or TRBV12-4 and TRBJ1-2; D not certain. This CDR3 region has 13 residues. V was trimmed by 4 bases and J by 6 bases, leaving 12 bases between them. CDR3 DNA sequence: TGTGCCAGCAGTTATTTGGATCGAAATGGCTACACCTTC. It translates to CASSYLDRNGYTF.

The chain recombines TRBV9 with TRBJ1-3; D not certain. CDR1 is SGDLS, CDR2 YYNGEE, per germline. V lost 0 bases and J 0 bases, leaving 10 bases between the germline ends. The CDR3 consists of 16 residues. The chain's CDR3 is CASSVDGWSSGNTIYF. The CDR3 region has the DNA TGTGCCAGCAGCGTAGATGGCTGGAGCTCTGGAAACACCATATATTTT.

The chain's CDR3 is CASSVTGPEAFF. CDR3 sequence (DNA): TGCGCCAGCAGCGTAACAGGCCCAGAAGCTTTCTTT. The chain uses TRBV5-1 and TRBJ1-1; tentatively, D is TRBD1 (5 bases). CDR3 length: 12 amino acids. V dropped 4 bases and J dropped 8 bases, with 12 bases sitting between them. Germline loops: CDR1 SGHRS, CDR2 YFSETQ.

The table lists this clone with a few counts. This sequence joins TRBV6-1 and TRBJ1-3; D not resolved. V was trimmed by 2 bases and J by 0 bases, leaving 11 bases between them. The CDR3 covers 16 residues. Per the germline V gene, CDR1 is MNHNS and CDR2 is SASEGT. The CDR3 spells CASSEIFGNSGNTIYF. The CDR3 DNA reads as TGTGCCAGCAGTGAAATTTTTGGGAACTCTGGAAACACCATATATTTT.

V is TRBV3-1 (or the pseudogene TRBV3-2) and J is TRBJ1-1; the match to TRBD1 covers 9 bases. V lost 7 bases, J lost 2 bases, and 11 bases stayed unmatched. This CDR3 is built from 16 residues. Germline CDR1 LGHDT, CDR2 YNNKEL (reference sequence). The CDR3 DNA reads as TGTGCCAGCATGCAAAGCCGGGGACAGGGCAACACTGAAGCTTTCTTT. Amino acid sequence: CASMQSRGQGNTEAFF.

DNA of the CDR3: TGCGCCAGCACGGGTTTAGCGGTGGGGAGTGAGCAGTTCTTC. It translates to CASTGLAVGSEQFF. The chain has TRBV5-1 and TRBJ2-1, with a possible D match to TRBD2 (6 bases). CDR1 SGHRS and CDR2 YFSETQ come from the germline V gene. Trimming stripped 6 bases from V and 9 bases from J, with 19 bases between. The CDR3 sequence is 14 residues long. Full variable domain (remainder filled in from reference TRBV5-1 and TRBJ2-1): KAGVTQTPRYLIKTRGQQVTLSCSPISGHRSVSWYQQTPGQGLQFLFEYFSETQRNKGNFPGRFSGRQFSNSRSEMNVSTLELGDSALYLCASTGLAVGSEQFFGPGTRLTVL.

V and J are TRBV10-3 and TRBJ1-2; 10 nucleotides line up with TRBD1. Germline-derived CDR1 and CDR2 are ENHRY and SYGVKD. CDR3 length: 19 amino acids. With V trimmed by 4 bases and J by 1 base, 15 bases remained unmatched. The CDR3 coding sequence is TGTGCCATCAGTGTTAGCGTTTTGGACAGGGGGATTGGTAACTATGGCTACACCTTC. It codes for CAISVSVLDRGIGNYGYTF.

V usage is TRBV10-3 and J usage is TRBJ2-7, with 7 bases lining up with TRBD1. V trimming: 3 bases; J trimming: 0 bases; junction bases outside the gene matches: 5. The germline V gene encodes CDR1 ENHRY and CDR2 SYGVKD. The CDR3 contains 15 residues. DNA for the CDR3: TGTGCCATCAGTGATGGGACAGAACTCTCCTACGAGCAGTACTTC. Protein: CAISDGTELSYEQYF.

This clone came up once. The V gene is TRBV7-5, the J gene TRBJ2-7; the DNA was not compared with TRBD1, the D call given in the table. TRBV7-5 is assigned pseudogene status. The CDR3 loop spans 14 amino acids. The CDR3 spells CVCNRDRGPYEQYF. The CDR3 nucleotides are TGTGTCTGTAACCGGGACAGGGGTCCCTACGAGCAGTACTTC.

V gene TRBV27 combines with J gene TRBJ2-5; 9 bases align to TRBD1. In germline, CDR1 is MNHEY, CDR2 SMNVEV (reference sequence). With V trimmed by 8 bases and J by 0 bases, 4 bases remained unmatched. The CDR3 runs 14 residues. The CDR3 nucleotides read TGTGCCAGCGCCCGGGACAGGGACCAAGAGACCCAGTACTTC. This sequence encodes CASARDRDQETQYF.

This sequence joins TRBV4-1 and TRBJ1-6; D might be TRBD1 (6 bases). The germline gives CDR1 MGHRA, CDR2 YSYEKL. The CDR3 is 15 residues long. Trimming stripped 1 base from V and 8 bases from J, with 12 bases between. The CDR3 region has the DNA TGCGCCAGCAGCCAAGTCACAGGGTTTCATTCACCCCTCCACTTT. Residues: CASSQVTGFHSPLHF.

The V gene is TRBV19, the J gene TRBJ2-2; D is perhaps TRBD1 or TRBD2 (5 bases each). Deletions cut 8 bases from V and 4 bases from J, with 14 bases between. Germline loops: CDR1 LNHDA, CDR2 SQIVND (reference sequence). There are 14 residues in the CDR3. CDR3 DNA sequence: TGTGCCAGTTGTGGGAGTGGGGGCACCGGGGAGCTGTTTTTT. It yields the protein CASCGSGGTGELFF.

CDR3 loop: CASSFQGGETQYF. CDR3 bases: TGTGCCAGCAGTTTCCAGGGGGGAGAGACCCAGTACTTC. This rearrangement joins TRBV12-3 or TRBV12-4 to TRBJ2-5; tentatively, D is TRBD1 (7 bases). The CDR3 extends over 13 amino acids. The V end lost 3 bases, the J end lost 4 bases, and 9 bases lay between the germline ends.

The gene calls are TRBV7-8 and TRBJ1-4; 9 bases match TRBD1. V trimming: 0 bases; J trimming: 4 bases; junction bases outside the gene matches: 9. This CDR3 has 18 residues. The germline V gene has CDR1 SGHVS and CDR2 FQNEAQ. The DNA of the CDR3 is TGTGCCAGCAGCTTAGCCGAACAGGGGGCAGAGGGTAATGAAAAACTGTTTTTT. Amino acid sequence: CASSLAEQGAEGNEKLFF.

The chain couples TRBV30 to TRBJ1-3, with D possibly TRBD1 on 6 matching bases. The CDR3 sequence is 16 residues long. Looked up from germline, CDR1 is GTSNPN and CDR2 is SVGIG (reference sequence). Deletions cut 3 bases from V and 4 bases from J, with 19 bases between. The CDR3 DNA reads TGTGCCTGGAGAACAACCGGGGGGGCGGGAGGAAACACCATATATTTT. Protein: CAWRTTGGAGGNTIYF.

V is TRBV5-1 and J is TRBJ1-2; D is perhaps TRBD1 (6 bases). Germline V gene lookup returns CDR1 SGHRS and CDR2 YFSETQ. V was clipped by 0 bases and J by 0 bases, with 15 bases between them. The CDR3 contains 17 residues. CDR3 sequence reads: CASSLGIDRTSNYGYTF. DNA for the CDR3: TGCGCCAGCAGCTTGGGAATTGACAGGACGTCTAACTATGGCTACACCTTC.

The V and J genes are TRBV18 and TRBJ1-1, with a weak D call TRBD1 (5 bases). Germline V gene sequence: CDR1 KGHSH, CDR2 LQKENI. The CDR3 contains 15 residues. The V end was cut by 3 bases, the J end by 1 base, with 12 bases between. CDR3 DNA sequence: TGTGCCAGCTCACCCCCTGGGGGACCGAACACTGAAGCTTTCTTT. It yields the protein CASSPPGGPNTEAFF.

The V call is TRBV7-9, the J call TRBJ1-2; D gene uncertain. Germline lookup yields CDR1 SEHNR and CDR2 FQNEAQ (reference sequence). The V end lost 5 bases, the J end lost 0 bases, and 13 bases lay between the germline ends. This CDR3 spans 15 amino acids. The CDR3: CASSPPGTPNYGYTF. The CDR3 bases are TGTGCCAGCAGCCCTCCGGGCACCCCTAACTATGGCTACACCTTC.

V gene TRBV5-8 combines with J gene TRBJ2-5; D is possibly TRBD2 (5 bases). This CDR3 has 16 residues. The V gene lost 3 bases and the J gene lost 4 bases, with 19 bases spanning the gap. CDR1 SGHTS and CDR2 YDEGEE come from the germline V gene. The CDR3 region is CASSWRSPRRGETQYF. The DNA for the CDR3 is TGTGCCAGCAGCTGGCGGTCACCTCGCCGGGGAGAGACCCAGTACTTC. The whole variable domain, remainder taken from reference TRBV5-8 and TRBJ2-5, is EAGVTQSPTHLIKTRGQQATLRCSPISGHTSVYWYQQALGLGLQFLLWYDEGEERNRGNFPPRFSGRQFPNYSSELNVNALELEDSALYLCASSWRSPRRGETQYFGPGTRLLVL.

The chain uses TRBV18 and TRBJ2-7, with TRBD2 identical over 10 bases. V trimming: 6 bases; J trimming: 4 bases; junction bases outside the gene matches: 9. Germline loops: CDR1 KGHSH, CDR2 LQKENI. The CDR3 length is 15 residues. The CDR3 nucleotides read TGTGCCAGCTCCCGTAGCGGGGGGAGGAATTACGAGCAGTACTTC. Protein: CASSRSGGRNYEQYF.

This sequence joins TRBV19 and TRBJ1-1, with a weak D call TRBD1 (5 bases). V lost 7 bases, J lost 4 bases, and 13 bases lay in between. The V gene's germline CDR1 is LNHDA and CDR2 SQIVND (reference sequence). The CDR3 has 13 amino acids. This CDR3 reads CASNWGRGTEAFF. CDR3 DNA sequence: TGTGCCAGTAATTGGGGGAGAGGCACTGAAGCTTTCTTT.

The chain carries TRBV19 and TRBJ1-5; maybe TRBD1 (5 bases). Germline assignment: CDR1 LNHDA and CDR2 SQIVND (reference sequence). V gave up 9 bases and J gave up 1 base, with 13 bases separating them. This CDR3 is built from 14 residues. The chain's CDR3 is CASTYQGSNQPQHF. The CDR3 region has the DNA TGTGCCAGCACCTATCAGGGAAGCAATCAGCCCCAGCATTTT.

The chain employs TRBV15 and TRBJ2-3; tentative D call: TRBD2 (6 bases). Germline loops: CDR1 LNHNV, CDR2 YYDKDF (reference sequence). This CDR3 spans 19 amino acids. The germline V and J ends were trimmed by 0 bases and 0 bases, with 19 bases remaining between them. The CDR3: CATSRDGLAKGSSTDTQYF. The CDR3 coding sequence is TGTGCCACCAGCAGAGATGGTCTAGCGAAGGGCTCTAGCACAGATACGCAGTATTTT.